The clone carrying this TCR beta chain was observed a single time. Noted time point: peripheral blood 6 weeks after treatment start. The sample belongs to a study of PD-L1 blockade in urothelial cancer. Turning to the study itself: Blood analysis took place 3 weeks (second dose) and 6 weeks after treatment start.

Assay used: immunoSEQ multiplex PCR; TCRdb lists only in-frame clones, some missing. The table lists fewer than 90,000 clones, 80% to 95% of them singletons. The sequence came from a woman aged 80 or over with urothelial cancer. Sequenced material: PBMCs, taken around atezolizumab (anti-PD-L1) treatment.

The CDR3 region has the DNA TGTGCCAGCTCCCTCGGGGGAGAAGATACGCAGTATTTT. Residues: CASSLGGEDTQYF. The chain is built from TRBV18 and TRBJ2-3; D perhaps matches TRBD2 (6 bases). Trimming shortened V by 6 bases and J by 5 bases, and 12 bases separated the two germline ends. Germline V gives CDR1 KGHSH, CDR2 LQKENI. This CDR3 comprises 13 residues.